This T cell receptor beta chain was found in a study of T cell responses to AZD1222 COVID-19 vaccine. General study findings and limits: Targeting of unmutated variant regions was reportedly seen in nearly half of spike-specific TCRs. It was only after the peak T cell response that any repertoires were sampled. Spike was spanned by vaccine-associated CD4 TCRs, with dominance at 160-218 and 743-854.

CDR1 and CDR2 from the germline V gene are SGHTA and FQGTGA. V shed 5 bases and J shed 5 bases, with 10 bases lying between them. This CDR3 is 13 amino acids long. The data were produced by immunoSEQ multiplex PCR, yet TCRdb's version contains in-frame clones alone and is incomplete. The sample lists 100,000 to 120,000 clones; 65% to 85% were seen once. This clone was counted a few times. The target antigen is unknown. The sequence came from an adult in good health. The chain carries TRBV7-3 and TRBJ2-1; D is tentatively TRBD1 or TRBD2 (5 bases each). Material: peripheral blood, obtained on day 0 of AZD1222 vaccination. The CDR3 loop reads CASSLGPNNEQFF. CDR3 bases: TGTGCCAGCAGCCTGGGACCGAACAATGAGCAGTTCTTC.